The 19 T cell receptor beta chains below were found in one sample sequenced in a study of T cell responses to AZD1222 COVID-19 vaccine. Data came from immunoSEQ multiplex PCR; TCRdb stores just in-frame clones and leaves some out. Of 90,000 to 150,000 clones in the sample, around 90% were seen once. Sequenced here: peripheral blood, sampled on day 0 of AZD1222 vaccination. These receptors originate from an adult in good health.

J is TRBJ1-1 and V is TRBV18; D not resolved. Trimming removed 6 bases from V and 1 base from J, with 9 bases in between. CDR1 is KGHSH, CDR2 LQKENI, per germline. The CDR3 contains 13 residues. CDR3 coding DNA: TGTGCCAGCTCTCTTGTGAAGAACACTGAAGCTTTCTTT. Its protein is CASSLVKNTEAFF.

V is TRBV7-9 and J is TRBJ2-2, with 7 bases lining up with TRBD1. This CDR3 contains 16 residues. The germline CDR1 and CDR2 sequences are SEHNR and FQNEAQ (reference sequence). The trim removed 5 bases at V and 6 bases at J, leaving 12 bases unmatched. For the CDR3, the DNA is TGTGCCAGCAGCCCCCAGGGGGTCATGGGGTCCGGGGAGCTGTTTTTT. The encoded protein is CASSPQGVMGSGELFF.

The gene calls are TRBV28 and TRBJ1-5, with 9 bases identical to TRBD1. V shed 6 bases, J shed 7 bases, and the junction held 7 bases outside the gene matches. The CDR3 extends over 14 amino acids. In germline, CDR1 is MDHEN, CDR2 SYDVKM. CDR3 sequence: CASRMTGGRQPQHF. The CDR3, as DNA: TGTGCCAGCAGGATGACAGGGGGTCGGCAGCCCCAGCATTTT.

The rearrangement links TRBV11-3 to TRBJ2-7, with unresolved D. The CDR3 spans 12 residues. CDR1 and CDR2 from the germline V gene are SGHNT and YENEEA. The V gene lost 0 bases and the J gene lost 4 bases, with 4 bases spanning the gap. Here the CDR3 DNA reads TGTGCCAGCAGCTTAGACGGGTACGAGCAGTACTTC. This sequence encodes CASSLDGYEQYF.

The chain combines TRBV12-3 or TRBV12-4 with TRBJ1-2; D unresolved. The CDR3 length is 13 residues. Trimming pared 6 bases from V and 7 bases from J, leaving 15 bases between. The CDR3 reads CASSPGSYGGYTF. The CDR3 nucleotides read TGTGCCAGCAGCCCGGGGTCTTACGGTGGCTACACCTTC.

This chain links TRBV5-4 with TRBJ2-7, with D unresolved. Trimming took off 2 bases at V and 0 bases at J, with 6 bases between the two ends. Germline-derived CDR1 and CDR2 are SGHNT and YYREEE (reference sequence). The CDR3 is 13 residues long. This CDR3 reads CASSLSPSYEQYF. In nucleotides, the CDR3 is TGTGCCAGCAGCTTAAGTCCCTCCTACGAGCAGTACTTC.

CDR3 residues: CASSVAGAPTTQYF. CDR3 bases: TGTGCCAGCAGCGTAGCGGGGGCCCCCACTACTCAGTACTTC. The rearrangement uses TRBV9 and TRBJ2-4; D tentatively fits TRBD1 or TRBD2 (6 bases each). Per germline, CDR1 SGDLS and CDR2 YYNGEE. V shed 0 bases and J shed 12 bases, with 16 bases lying between them. The length of the CDR3 is 14 residues.

The chain employs TRBV4-3 and TRBJ2-3; D remains unclear. V dropped 0 bases and J dropped 5 bases, with 9 bases sitting between them. CDR1 and CDR2 from the germline V gene are LGHNA and YSLEER. The CDR3 has 14 amino acids. CDR3 sequence: CASSQEWFGDTQYF. The CDR3 DNA is TGCGCCAGCAGCCAAGAATGGTTCGGAGATACGCAGTATTTT.

The chain combines TRBV19 with TRBJ2-1; 7 bases are a match to TRBD1. The germline CDR1 and CDR2 sequences are LNHDA and SQIVND (reference sequence). CDR3 length equals 14 residues. The ends lost 7 bases at V and 6 bases at J; junction bases unmatched: 9. CDR3 loop: CASTTKGAGNEQFF. The CDR3 DNA reads TGTGCCAGTACCACAAAGGGGGCCGGCAATGAGCAGTTCTTC.

This clone was seen once. The chain couples TRBV2 to TRBJ2-5; the match to TRBD2 covers 10 bases. The germline V gene has CDR1 SNHLY and CDR2 FYNNEI. The ends lost 3 bases at V and 5 bases at J; junction bases unmatched: 12. The CDR3 is 17 residues long. In DNA, the CDR3 is TGTGCCAGCAGTGAGGGAGCGGGGGGGCTTAGGAGGGAGACCCAGTACTTC. Protein sequence: CASSEGAGGLRRETQYF.

The rearrangement joins TRBV19 to TRBJ1-5, with unresolved D. The V end was cut by 6 bases, the J end by 6 bases, with 15 bases between. CDR3 length: 14 residues. Looked up from germline, CDR1 is LNHDA and CDR2 is SQIVND (reference sequence). The CDR3 spells CASSFDKSTQPQHF. The CDR3 DNA sequence: TGTGCCAGTAGCTTTGACAAGTCGACTCAGCCCCAGCATTTT.

V and J are TRBV28 and TRBJ1-5; 10 bases map to TRBD1. This CDR3 is 19 amino acids long. Per the germline V gene, CDR1 is MDHEN and CDR2 is SYDVKM. With 5 bases clipped from V and 1 base from J, the junction kept 14 bases outside the gene matches. The CDR3 loop reads CASSSPGQGFVVSNQPQHF. In DNA, the CDR3 is TGTGCCAGCAGTAGTCCGGGACAGGGGTTTGTGGTGAGCAATCAGCCCCAGCATTTT.

This clone was picked up one time. The chain is built from TRBV7-9 and TRBJ2-2; 8 nucleotides match TRBD2. V shed 10 bases, J shed 0 bases, and the junction held 4 bases outside the gene matches. CDR1 and CDR2 from the germline V gene are SEHNR and FQNEAQ (reference sequence). This CDR3 is built from 14 residues. The CDR3 bases are TGTGCCACCTCGGGGGGGCCGAACACCGGGGAGCTGTTTTTT. Encoded protein: CATSGGPNTGELFF.

The chain links TRBV6-6 to TRBJ1-2, with D tentatively TRBD1 (5 bases). Trimming removed 0 bases at V and 4 bases at J, with 12 bases between. Germline CDR1 is MNHNY and CDR2 is SVGAGI (reference sequence). This CDR3 is 15 amino acids long. In nucleotides, the CDR3 is TGTGCCAGCAGTTACTCGGCTCACGGGGCCTATGGCTACACCTTC. It codes for CASSYSAHGAYGYTF.

This clone showed up just once. The genes are TRBV29-1 and TRBJ1-1, with D unresolved. This CDR3 spans 13 amino acids. Germline V gene lookup returns CDR1 SQVTM and CDR2 ANQGSEA. Trimming removed 7 bases from V and 0 bases from J, with 12 bases in between. The CDR3 DNA reads TGCAGCGCCTGGGCTCCAATGAACACTGAAGCTTTCTTT. Its protein product is CSAWAPMNTEAFF.

The chain recombines TRBV5-4 with TRBJ1-4; weak D call: TRBD1 (6 bases). Per germline, CDR1 SGHNT and CDR2 YYREEE (reference sequence). The CDR3 consists of 14 residues. V was shortened by 5 bases and J by 10 bases, with 18 bases between the two germline ends. The CDR3, as DNA: TGTGCCAGCAGTTCCGACAGGACAGTTGGAAAACTGTTTTTT. It specifies CASSSDRTVGKLFF.

This chain connects TRBV10-2 to TRBJ1-1, with a possible D match to TRBD1 (6 bases). V was clipped by 1 base and J by 9 bases, with 18 bases between them. Germline CDR1 is WSHSY and CDR2 is SAAADI. The CDR3 length is 15 residues. In DNA, the CDR3 is TGCGCCAGCAGTGAGTACACAGGGTTTTTGGCCCAAGCTTTCTTT. Translated: CASSEYTGFLAQAFF.

The chain joins TRBV5-1 to TRBJ2-2; TRBD1 or TRBD2 may be the D gene (5 bases each). Trimming took off 4 bases at V and 5 bases at J, with 12 bases between the two ends. Germline V gives CDR1 SGHRS, CDR2 YFSETQ. The CDR3 runs 14 residues. CDR3 coding DNA: TGCGCCAGCAGCGGGACCACCTCGACCGGGGAGCTGTTTTTT. It yields the protein CASSGTTSTGELFF.

This chain uses TRBV19 with TRBJ2-1; no clear D. The CDR3 has 13 amino acids. Germline loops: CDR1 LNHDA, CDR2 SQIVND (reference sequence). V was trimmed by 5 bases and J by 8 bases, leaving 13 bases between them. CDR3 coding DNA: TGTGCCAGTAGTCCCGCCGCATCTTATGAGCAGTTCTTC. It yields the protein CASSPAASYEQFF.